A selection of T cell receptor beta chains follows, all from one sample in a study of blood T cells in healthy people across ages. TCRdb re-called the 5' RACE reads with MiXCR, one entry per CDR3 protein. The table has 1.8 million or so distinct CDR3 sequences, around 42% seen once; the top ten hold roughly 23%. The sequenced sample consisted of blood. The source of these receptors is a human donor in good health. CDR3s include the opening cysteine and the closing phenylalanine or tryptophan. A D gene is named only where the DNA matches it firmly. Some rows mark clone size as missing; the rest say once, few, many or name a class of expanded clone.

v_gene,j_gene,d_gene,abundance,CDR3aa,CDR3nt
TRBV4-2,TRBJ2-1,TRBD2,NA,CASSQQTSGGAGSEQFF,TGTGCCAGCAGCCAACAAACTAGCGGGGGGGCCGGAAGTGAGCAGTTCTTC
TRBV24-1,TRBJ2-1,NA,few,CATSDFRGVVGNEQFF,TGTGCCACCAGTGATTTTAGGGGGGTCGTAGGCAATGAGCAGTTCTTC
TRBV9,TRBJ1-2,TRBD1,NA,CASSVVGTGDNGYTF,TGTGCCAGCAGCGTAGTGGGGACAGGGGATAATGGCTACACCTTC
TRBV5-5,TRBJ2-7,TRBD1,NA,CASSLEQGSSYKQYF,TGTGCCAGCAGCTTGGAACAGGGGTCCTCCTACAAGCAGTACTTC
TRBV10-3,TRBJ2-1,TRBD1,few,CAIREPGQHSFEQFF,TGTGCCATCAGAGAACCGGGACAGCATTCTTTCGAGCAGTTCTTC
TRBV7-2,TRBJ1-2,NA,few,CASSLDRRVNYGYTF,TGTGCCAGCAGCTTAGACAGACGCGTGAACTATGGCTACACCTTC
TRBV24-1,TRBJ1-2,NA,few,CATSDLVGAGYTF,TGTGCCACCAGTGATTTGGTAGGGGCTGGCTACACCTTC
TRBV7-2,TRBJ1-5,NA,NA,CASRVERSQPQHF,TGTGCCAGCAGGGTTGAGCGAAGTCAGCCCCAGCATTTT
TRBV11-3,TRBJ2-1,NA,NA,CASSLGRIGTSAHEQFF,TGTGCCAGCAGCCTTGGACGGATTGGGACATCGGCCCATGAGCAGTTCTTC
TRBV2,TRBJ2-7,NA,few,CASSKPRVLTSTDYEQYF,TGTGCCAGCAGTAAACCCAGGGTTCTAACTTCCACGGACTACGAGCAGTACTTC
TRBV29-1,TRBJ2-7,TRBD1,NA,CSGFRTGDGLLYF,TGCAGCGGATTCAGGACAGGGGACGGCCTTTTGTACTTC
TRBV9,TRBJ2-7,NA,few,CASSAFEGSYEQYF,TGTGCCAGCAGCGCCTTTGAGGGATCCTACGAGCAGTACTTC
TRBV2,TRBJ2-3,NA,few,CASSDGRTDTQYF,TGTGCCAGCAGTGATGGTCGCACAGATACGCAGTATTTT
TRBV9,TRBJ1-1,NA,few,CASRASGLGNTEAFF,TGTGCCAGCAGGGCCTCCGGTTTGGGGAACACTGAAGCTTTCTTT
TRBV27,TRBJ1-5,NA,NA,CASSSAEGGLGNQPQHF,TGTGCCAGCAGTTCGGCCGAGGGGGGCTTGGGCAATCAGCCCCAGCATTTT
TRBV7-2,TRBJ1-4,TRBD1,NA,CASNSRGTGTNEKLFF,TGTGCCAGCAACTCCCGAGGGACAGGGACTAATGAAAAACTGTTTTTT
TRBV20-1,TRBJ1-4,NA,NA,CSARGHVRPNNEKLFF,TGCAGTGCTAGAGGCCATGTTAGGCCTAATAATGAAAAACTGTTTTTT
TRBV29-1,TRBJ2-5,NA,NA,CSVLKSGRETQYF,TGCAGCGTTCTGAAGTCAGGGAGGGAGACCCAGTACTTC
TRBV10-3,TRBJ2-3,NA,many,CAIQGAGDPDTQYF,TGTGCCATACAAGGGGCAGGAGATCCAGATACGCAGTATTTT
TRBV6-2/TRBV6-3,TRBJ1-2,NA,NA,CASSYPGVRTNGYTF,TGTGCCAGCAGTTACCCAGGCGTCAGGACGAATGGCTACACCTTC
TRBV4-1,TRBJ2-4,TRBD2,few,CASSPAGGVMNKNIQYF,TGCGCCAGCAGCCCCGCTGGGGGGGTGATGAACAAAAACATTCAGTACTTC
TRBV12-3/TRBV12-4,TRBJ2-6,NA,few,CASSDWGAGANVLTF,TGTGCCAGCAGTGATTGGGGGGCTGGGGCCAACGTCCTGACTTTC
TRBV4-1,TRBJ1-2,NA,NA,CASSHVPGGSANYGYTF,TGCGCCAGCAGCCATGTCCCGGGGGGGAGCGCTAACTATGGCTACACCTTC
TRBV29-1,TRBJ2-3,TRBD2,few,CSVSRGEDTQYF,TGCAGCGTTTCACGGGGGGAAGATACGCAGTATTTT
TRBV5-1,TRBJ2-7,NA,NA,CASNENEAYEQYF,TGCGCCAGCAACGAGAACGAGGCCTACGAGCAGTACTTC
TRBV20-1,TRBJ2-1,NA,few,CSALDRSRTTHNEQFF,TGCAGTGCTCTAGATAGGTCTCGGACAACCCACAATGAGCAGTTCTTC
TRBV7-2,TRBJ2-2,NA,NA,CASSPRSERELFF,TGTGCCAGCAGCCCCCGGTCTGAGAGGGAGCTGTTTTTT
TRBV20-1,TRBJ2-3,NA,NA,CSAPRVSASTDTQYF,TGCAGTGCTCCCCGAGTTTCGGCCAGCACAGATACGCAGTATTTT
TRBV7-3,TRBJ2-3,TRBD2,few,CASSFPGGREDTQYF,TGTGCCAGCAGCTTTCCGGGAGGACGGGAAGATACGCAGTATTTT
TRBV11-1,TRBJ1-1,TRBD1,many,CASSHGQGWTEAFF,TGTGCCAGCAGCCATGGACAGGGATGGACTGAAGCTTTCTTT
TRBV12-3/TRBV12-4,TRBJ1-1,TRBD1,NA,CASRTGLDTEAFF,TGTGCCAGCCGGACAGGCTTGGACACTGAAGCTTTCTTT
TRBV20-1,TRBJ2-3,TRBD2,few,CSAGLVGEDLTDTQYF,TGCAGTGCTGGACTAGTTGGGGAGGACCTTACAGATACGCAGTATTTT
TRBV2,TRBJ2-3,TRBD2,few,CASTKTSGRSTDTQYF,TGTGCCAGCACAAAAACTAGCGGGCGAAGCACAGATACGCAGTATTTT
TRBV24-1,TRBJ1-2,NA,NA,CATSWNYGYTF,TGTGCCACCAGTTGGAACTATGGCTACACCTTC
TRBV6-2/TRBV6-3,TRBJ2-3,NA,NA,CASSSAPRGPSTDTLYF,TGTGCCAGCAGTTCAGCCCCAAGGGGTCCCAGCACAGATACGCTGTATTTT
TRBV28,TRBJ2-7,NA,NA,CASSFGDLMYEQYF,TGTGCCAGCAGTTTTGGAGACCTTATGTACGAGCAGTACTTC
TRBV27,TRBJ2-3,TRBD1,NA,CASSLMGTGVDTQYF,TGTGCCAGCAGTTTAATGGGGACAGGGGTAGATACGCAGTATTTT
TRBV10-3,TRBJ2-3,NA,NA,CAINNQGLSDTQYF,TGTGCCATCAATAATCAGGGTCTCTCAGATACGCAGTATTTT
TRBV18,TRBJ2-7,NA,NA,CASSSRQGGAVYEQYF,TGTGCCAGCTCCTCTAGGCAAGGAGGGGCGGTCTACGAGCAGTACTTC
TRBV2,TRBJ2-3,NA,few,CASRRLAPAAPDTQYF,TGTGCCAGCAGGAGATTAGCCCCCGCCGCCCCAGATACGCAGTATTTT
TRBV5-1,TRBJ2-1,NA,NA,CASSLEGGVANEQFF,TGCGCCAGCAGCTTGGAAGGTGGGGTGGCCAATGAGCAGTTCTTC
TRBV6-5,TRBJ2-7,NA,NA,CASSYTGERYEQYF,TGTGCCAGCAGTTACACGGGGGAGCGGTACGAGCAGTACTTC
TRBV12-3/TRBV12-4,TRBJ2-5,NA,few,CASNRASGEKETQYF,TGTGCCAGCAACAGGGCCAGCGGGGAGAAAGAGACCCAGTACTTC